One TCR beta chain is described in this entry. The antigen remains unidentified. The data originate from a study of PD-1 blockade in classical Hodgkin lymphoma. Time point given: cycle 4 day 1 (C4D1), after six to seven weeks of nivolumab. All trial patients relapsed after autologous stem cell transplantation. Germline assignment: CDR1 SGHTA and CDR2 FQGTGA. Trimming left V 1 base short and J 5 bases short, with 14 bases between. This CDR3 contains 15 residues. Notes on the study in general: Patients newly diagnosed and complete responders had comparable baseline diversity. The study reported lower baseline TCR diversity in newly diagnosed patients than in healthy donors.

TCRdb's copy holds only in-frame clones and misses some; the assay was immunoSEQ multiplex PCR. This repertoire shows 25,000 to 35,000 clones, around 74% found once; its top ten account for almost 4%. This chain uses TRBV7-3 with TRBJ2-5, with a weak D call TRBD2 (5 bases). The TCR comes from a human donor with classical Hodgkin lymphoma. The sample here was peripheral blood mononuclear cells (PBMCs), taken before the fourth cycle of nivolumab. CDR3 residues: CASSLRSSSPETQYF. CDR3 sequence (DNA): TGTGCCAGCAGCTTAAGGTCGTCTAGCCCGGAGACCCAGTACTTC.